The rows below give T cell receptor beta chains drawn from one sample of a study of persistence of HIV-infected CD4 T cells. TCRdb keeps only in-frame clones here, not all; method: immunoSEQ multiplex PCR. The sample has about 43,000 clones; roughly nine tenths are singletons. Their recognized antigens are unknown. Sequenced material: CD4+ T cells sorted from PBMCs after roughly 18-hour stimulation, taken from a patient who received antiretroviral therapy. These receptors were collected from an adult man with HIV who was CMV-seropositive. CDR3s include the opening cysteine and the closing phenylalanine or tryptophan. D genes are given only for firm matches. Size is stated for part of the rows, as once, few or many counts, or as a class when the clone is expanded.

j_call clone_size v_call d_call cdr3_nt cdr3_aa
TRBJ1-4 NA TRBV6-6 NA TGTGCCAGCAGTTACTCTCGAGAAAAACTGTTTTTT CASSYSREKLFF
TRBJ2-7 NA TRBV10-3 TRBD1 TGTGCCATCAAAGAGGACAGGTCCTCCTACGAGCAGTACTTC CAIKEDRSSYEQYF
TRBJ2-3 once TRBV24-1 NA TGTGCCACCAGTGAGTCGATTTACAGGGATACGCAGTATTTT CATSESIYRDTQYF
TRBJ1-6 NA TRBV27 TRBD1 TGTGCCAGCACCTCCGGGACAGCCAATTCACCCCTCCACTTT CASTSGTANSPLHF
TRBJ1-5 NA TRBV2 NA TGTGCCAGCAGTGCGGGACCGCCCAATCAGCCCCAGCATTTT CASSAGPPNQPQHF
TRBJ2-2 NA TRBV5-1 NA TGCGCCAGTATCCGGGACACTAACACCGGGGAGCTGTTTTTT CASIRDTNTGELFF
TRBJ2-5 NA TRBV10-3 NA TGTGCCATCAGTGAGCGAGCCCAACAGGGAGGGGAGACCCAGTACTTC CAISERAQQGGETQYF
TRBJ2-1 NA TRBV19 TRBD2 TGTGCCAGTAGTCCTCTAGCGGGGGGGGGCAATGAGCAGTTCTTC CASSPLAGGGNEQFF
TRBJ2-7 NA TRBV3-1/TRBV3-2 NA TGTGCCAGCAGCCGAGTCTCCTACGAGCAGTACTTC CASSRVSYEQYF
TRBJ2-3 NA TRBV20-1 NA TGCAGTGCGGACGGCACAGATACGCAGTATTTT CSADGTDTQYF
TRBJ2-2 NA TRBV7-6 NA TGTGCCAGCAGCTTACAGACAGGGAGGACCGGGGAGCTGTTTTTT CASSLQTGRTGELFF
TRBJ1-3 once TRBV7-3 NA TGTGCCAGCAGCTTAGATCGAGACTCTGGAAACACCATATATTTT CASSLDRDSGNTIYF
TRBJ1-2 NA TRBV7-9 TRBD1 TGTGCCAGCAGCTGGACAGGGAACTATGGCTACACCTTC CASSWTGNYGYTF
TRBJ1-4 NA TRBV4-2 TRBD1 TGTGCCAGCAGACTGTCGACAGGGGGTAGTGAAAAACTGTTTTTT CASRLSTGGSEKLFF
TRBJ1-4 once TRBV5-5 NA TGTGCCAGCAGCTTGGGGTCAGCAACTAATGAAAAACTGTTTTTT CASSLGSATNEKLFF
TRBJ1-5 once TRBV2 TRBD1 TGTGCCAGCAGCGGACAGGGCGGGAGGAGCAATCAGCCCCAGCATTTT CASSGQGGRSNQPQHF
TRBJ2-3 NA TRBV20-1 NA TGCAGTGCTACTAGCACAGATACGCAGTATTTT CSATSTDTQYF
TRBJ2-1 NA TRBV5-1 NA TGCGCCAGCAGCTCACGGACTGAGAATGAGCAGTTCTTC CASSSRTENEQFF
TRBJ1-5 NA TRBV28 NA TGTGCCAGCAGTGGGGGAGACAATAGCAATCAGCCCCAGCATTTT CASSGGDNSNQPQHF
TRBJ2-3 NA TRBV27 TRBD2 TGTGCCAGCAGAACGGGGGGGCAAACAGATACGCAGTATTTT CASRTGGQTDTQYF
TRBJ2-7 NA TRBV6-5 NA TGTGCCAGCAGCTACAGGTTAGGCGAGCAGTACTTC CASSYRLGEQYF
TRBJ2-1 NA TRBV9 TRBD1 TGTGCCAGCAGCGAAAGGGCAGGGGGCTACAATGAGCAGTTCTTC CASSERAGGYNEQFF
TRBJ1-2 few TRBV19 NA TGTGCCAGTAGTTTCCAAACAGGACTAACTAACTATGGCTACACCTTC CASSFQTGLTNYGYTF
TRBJ1-5 once TRBV29-1 NA TGCAGCGTGGTCGCAGGGAGTAGCAATCAGCCCCAGCATTTT CSVVAGSSNQPQHF
TRBJ1-4 NA TRBV5-6 NA TGTGCCAGCAGCTTGATTTCGGGAAGTGCTAATGAAAAACTGTTTTTT CASSLISGSANEKLFF
TRBJ2-7 few TRBV7-8 NA TGTGCCAGCAGCACTTTAGACAGGTCCTCGGGCGAGCAGTACTTC CASSTLDRSSGEQYF
TRBJ1-1 NA TRBV25-1 NA TGTGCCAGCAGTATGGGGACAACTGAAGCTTTCTTT CASSMGTTEAFF
TRBJ2-1 NA TRBV10-2 TRBD1 TGCGCCAGCAGGGGGGGACAGGGGAACAATGAGCAGTTCTTC CASRGGQGNNEQFF
TRBJ1-2 NA TRBV2 NA TGTGCCAGCCACAGAGCTAACTATGGCTACACCTTC CASHRANYGYTF
TRBJ1-2 NA TRBV3-1/TRBV3-2 NA TGTGCCAGCAGCCCCTCGGGAGGCACGGGCTACACCTTC CASSPSGGTGYTF
TRBJ1-4 NA TRBV19 NA TGTGCCAGTAGTATACAGGGTCGGGAAAAACTGTTTTTT CASSIQGREKLFF
TRBJ1-1 NA TRBV5-1 NA TGCGCCAGCAAGGCAGAGATGAACACTGAAGCTTTCTTT CASKAEMNTEAFF
TRBJ1-4 NA TRBV7-9 NA TGTGCCAGCAGCTTAGGTCAGGGTGGAAAACTGTTTTTT CASSLGQGGKLFF
TRBJ1-5 few TRBV7-9 NA TGTGCCAGCAGCCGCAGTCATAGCAATCAGCCCCAGCATTTT CASSRSHSNQPQHF
TRBJ1-4 NA TRBV20-1 NA TGCAGTGCTAGTGCCCCTAGGGGAGCTAATGAAAAACTGTTTTTT CSASAPRGANEKLFF
TRBJ2-2 NA TRBV24-1 NA TGTGCCACCAGTGATTTCCCTGCGCCCGGGGAGCTGTTTTTT CATSDFPAPGELFF
TRBJ1-4 NA TRBV10-2 NA TGCGCCAGCAAGCCGGGAGCAACTAATGAAAAACTGTTTTTT CASKPGATNEKLFF
TRBJ1-6 once TRBV2 NA TGTGCCAGCAGTGAAGGGCTAAGTTCACCCCTCCACTTT CASSEGLSSPLHF
TRBJ2-2 NA TRBV5-1 NA TGCGCCAGCAGCCCCCGGGACACATTCACCGGGGAGCTGTTTTTT CASSPRDTFTGELFF
TRBJ1-2 NA TRBV6-5 NA TGTGCCAGCAAACCGGAGGGCTCCCCTAACTATGGCTACACCTTC CASKPEGSPNYGYTF
TRBJ1-2 NA TRBV27 NA TGTGCCAGCAGTCCTTCGACAGGAGCTGGCCATGGCTACACCTTC CASSPSTGAGHGYTF
TRBJ2-2 NA TRBV19 TRBD1 TGTGCCAGTAGTATTCAAGGGACAGTACGTATTAGGACCGGGGAGCTGTTTTTT CASSIQGTVRIRTGELFF
TRBJ2-5 NA TRBV30 NA TGTGCCTGGAGTGTACGAGAGACCCAGTACTTC CAWSVRETQYF
TRBJ1-5 NA TRBV5-5 NA TGTGCCAGCAGCTTGAATACGGGCCCGGGGGGTTTTAGCAATCAGCCCCAGCATTTT CASSLNTGPGGFSNQPQHF
TRBJ1-6 NA TRBV7-2 TRBD1 TGTGCCAGCAGTCCCGGGACAGCCCTTACACCCCTCCACTTT CASSPGTALTPLHF
TRBJ1-2 few TRBV6-6 NA TGTGCCAGCAGTCCCCCAGCAGGTCAAGCCGGATCGGACGGCTACACCTTC CASSPPAGQAGSDGYTF